A single sample gave rise to the 26 T cell receptor beta chains below, sequenced in a study of Tregs in tolerant kidney transplant recipients. The nonmyeloablative bone marrow transplants came from related graft donors, with transient mixed chimerism. Data came from immunoSEQ multiplex PCR; TCRdb stores just in-frame clones and leaves some out. The table lists tens of thousands of clones, about 91% of them singletons, with 1.5% to 2% in the top ten. This specimen consisted of CD4+ T cells from blood (PBMCs), obtained 24 months after the transplant. All receptors come from a human patient who received a combined kidney and bone marrow transplant. The graft donor may account for some of the T cells.

The V and J genes are TRBV18 and TRBJ2-5; TRBD2 matches at 9 bases. With V trimmed by 2 bases and J by 3 bases, 13 bases remained unmatched. CDR1 and CDR2 (germline): KGHSH, LQKENI. The CDR3 consists of 18 residues. CDR3 bases: TGTGCCAGCTCACCATTCCCCCAGACTAGCGGAGCAAAAGAGACCCAGTACTTC. Translation gives CASSPFPQTSGAKETQYF.

The chain couples TRBV6-5 to TRBJ1-5; tentatively, D is TRBD1 (6 bases). CDR1 and CDR2 (germline): MNHEY, SVGAGI. The CDR3 length is 12 residues. The germline V and J ends were trimmed by 4 bases and 6 bases, with 7 bases remaining between them. CDR3 protein: CASSSGAQPQHF. The CDR3 DNA reads TGTGCCAGCAGTTCAGGGGCTCAGCCCCAGCATTTT.

The CDR3 DNA is TGCGCCAGCAGCCAACCTACAGGGACGGCTAGCAATCAGCCCCAGCATTTT. This encodes CASSQPTGTASNQPQHF. V is TRBV4-1 and J is TRBJ1-5, with D possibly TRBD1 on 6 matching bases. This CDR3 is 17 amino acids long. V lost 2 bases to trimming and J lost 0 bases, with 14 bases between them. Looked up from germline, CDR1 is MGHRA and CDR2 is YSYEKL.

The chain employs TRBV27 and TRBJ2-7; TRBD1 aligns across 8 bases. Trimming removed 3 bases from V and 0 bases from J; junction bases left unmatched: 7. CDR1 MNHEY and CDR2 SMNVEV come from the germline V gene (reference sequence). CDR3 length: 16 amino acids. CDR3 in amino acids: CASSFQGAQPSYEQYF. The CDR3 DNA reads TGTGCCAGCAGTTTCCAGGGGGCGCAGCCCTCCTACGAGCAGTACTTC.

This sequence joins TRBV7-2 and TRBJ2-7; TRBD2 matches 8 bases. CDR3 size: 17 residues. V shed 3 bases and J 4 bases; nucleotides not matched to a gene: 14. Germline CDR1 is SGHTA and CDR2 is FQGNSA. CDR3 DNA sequence: TGTGCCAGCAGCTTGAGGGATGTCGGGGCGGGGGGATACGAGCAGTACTTC. Protein sequence: CASSLRDVGAGGYEQYF.

The chain couples TRBV5-4 to TRBJ2-6; the match to TRBD1 covers 9 bases. Germline V gene data show CDR1 as SGHNT and CDR2 as YYREEE (reference sequence). Trimming removed 4 bases from V and 0 bases from J; junction bases left unmatched: 2. This CDR3 contains 16 residues. CDR3: CASSRDRASGANVLTF. The CDR3 DNA sequence: TGTGCCAGCAGCCGGGACAGGGCCTCTGGGGCCAACGTCCTGACTTTC.

The rearrangement uses TRBV5-4 and TRBJ2-3, with D tentatively TRBD1 (5 bases). The germline V gene encodes CDR1 SGHNT and CDR2 YYREEE (reference sequence). This CDR3 has 15 amino acids. The V end was cut by 4 bases, the J end by 2 bases, with 14 bases between. CDR3 region: CASSAPKGITDTQYF. The CDR3 nucleotides read TGTGCCAGCAGCGCCCCGAAGGGGATCACAGATACGCAGTATTTT.

The chain uses TRBV7-9 and TRBJ2-7, with 7 bases identical to TRBD1. V shed 5 bases and J 3 bases; nucleotides not matched to a gene: 13. Germline V gives CDR1 SEHNR, CDR2 FQNEAQ (reference sequence). The CDR3 is 16 residues long. The chain's CDR3 is CASSPNRQGIIYEQYF. The CDR3 DNA is TGTGCCAGCAGCCCCAATCGACAGGGAATAATCTACGAGCAGTACTTC.

The V and J genes are TRBV5-1 and TRBJ2-6; 7 bases map to TRBD1. The V and J ends lost 2 bases and 0 bases, in that order; junction bases with no gene match: 2. The CDR3 has 16 residues. Germline values: CDR1 SGHRS, CDR2 YFSETQ. The CDR3 DNA sequence: TGCGCCAGCAGCTTTGCAGGGGGCTCTGGGGCCAACGTCCTGACTTTC. This sequence encodes CASSFAGGSGANVLTF.

This sequence joins TRBV11-3 and TRBJ2-2, with 7 bases identical to TRBD2. Germline-derived CDR1 and CDR2 are SGHNT and YENEEA. J was trimmed by 0 bases and V by 8 bases; bases with no gene match: 6. The CDR3 totals 15 residues. CDR3 loop: CASWASGANTGELFF. Here the CDR3 DNA reads TGTGCCAGCTGGGCTAGCGGAGCGAACACCGGGGAGCTGTTTTTT.

The chain couples TRBV29-1 to TRBJ2-7; 7 positions agree with TRBD1. J gave up 2 bases and V 6 bases, and 7 bases lay outside the gene matches. The CDR3 is made up of 13 amino acids. Germline V gene sequence: CDR1 SQVTM, CDR2 ANQGSEA. The DNA for the CDR3 is TGCAGCGTATTCACGGGACAGACCTACGAGCAGTACTTC. This gives the protein CSVFTGQTYEQYF.

The rearrangement links TRBV15 to TRBJ2-5; D unclear. CDR3 length equals 12 residues. Germline loops: CDR1 LNHNV, CDR2 YYDKDF (reference sequence). The V end was cut by 5 bases, the J end by 5 bases, with 9 bases between. For the CDR3, the DNA is TGTGCCACCAGCTCCAGTTGGGAGACCCAGTACTTC. As protein: CATSSSWETQYF.

This clone was detected only once. This chain joins TRBV5-1 and TRBJ1-1; TRBD1 matches at 9 bases. J was trimmed by 0 bases and V by 4 bases; bases with no gene match: 7. The CDR3 runs 16 residues. CDR1 and CDR2 from the germline V gene are SGHRS and YFSETQ. CDR3 residues: CASSPHRGRLNTEAFF. The CDR3 nucleotides read TGCGCCAGCAGCCCCCACAGGGGGCGGTTGAACACTGAAGCTTTCTTT.

This clone was seen only once. The V call is TRBV7-9, the J call TRBJ1-2; D is unclear. Germline V gene sequence: CDR1 SEHNR, CDR2 FQNEAQ (reference sequence). The CDR3 consists of 14 residues. V lost 4 bases to trimming and J lost 4 bases, with 13 bases between them. CDR3: CASSSNHRGYGYTF. In DNA form, the CDR3 reads TGTGCCAGCAGCTCCAATCACCGGGGCTATGGCTACACCTTC.

V and J are TRBV7-3 and TRBJ2-2; a possible D gene is TRBD1 (6 bases). The CDR3 runs 15 residues. CDR1 is SGHTA, CDR2 FQGTGA, per germline. The V and J ends lost 5 bases and 4 bases respectively, with 14 bases between them. CDR3 in DNA: TGTGCCAGCAGCACTTACAGGGACCCCACCGGGGAGCTGTTTTTT. This translates into CASSTYRDPTGELFF.

A word on this clone: The sample carries other DNA sequences with the same CDR3. The chain joins TRBV15 to TRBJ1-6, with 8 bases identical to TRBD1. Germline CDR1 is LNHNV and CDR2 is YYDKDF (reference sequence). This CDR3 is built from 16 residues. V lost 0 bases and J lost 13; bases outside the gene matches: 11. In DNA, the CDR3 is TGTGCCACCAGCAGAGATCGAAACACAGGGGGTTCCCCCCTCCACTTT. Translating gives CATSRDRNTGGSPLHF. Full variable domain (remainder filled in from reference TRBV15 and TRBJ1-6): DAMVIQNPRYQVTQFGKPVTLSCSQTLNHNVMYWYQQKSSQAPKLLFHYYDKDFNNEADTPDNFQSRRPNTSFCFLDIRSPGLGDTAMYLCATSRDRNTGGSPLHFGNGTRLTVT.

A single count supports this clone. The V and J genes are TRBV19 and TRBJ2-1; perhaps TRBD2 as D (6 bases). This CDR3 has 15 residues. CDR1 and CDR2 (germline): LNHDA, SQIVND (reference sequence). V gave up 8 bases and J gave up 8 bases, with 22 bases separating them. CDR3 loop: CASGGMTRWLDEQFF. The CDR3 DNA follows: TGTGCCAGTGGGGGGATGACCCGATGGTTGGATGAGCAGTTCTTC.

CDR3 in amino acids: CASSLVGTSSGEQYF. Written as DNA, the CDR3 is TGCGCCAGCAGCTTGGTGGGGACTTCTTCTGGCGAGCAGTACTTC. The rearrangement joins TRBV5-1 to TRBJ2-7, with D perhaps matching TRBD2 (6 bases). V lost 0 bases to trimming and J lost 6 bases, with 16 bases between them. CDR3 size: 15 residues. Germline CDR1 SGHRS, CDR2 YFSETQ.

V usage is TRBV7-9 and J usage is TRBJ2-7; TRBD2 might be the D (5 bases). CDR1 is SEHNR and CDR2 is FQNEAQ in the germline V gene (reference sequence). The CDR3 consists of 11 residues. Trimming left V 5 bases short and J 11 bases short, with 13 bases between. CDR3: CASSVSGIKYF. The CDR3 region has the DNA TGTGCCAGCAGCGTAAGCGGAATCAAGTACTTC. The full variable domain, in which reference TRBV7-9 and TRBJ2-7 provide the parts outside the CDR3, is DTGVSQNPRHKITKRGQNVTFRCDPISEHNRLYWYRQTLGQGPEFLTYFQNEAQLEKSRLLSDRFSAERPKGSFSTLEIQRTEQGDSAMYLCASSVSGIKYFGPGTRLTVT.

The V gene is TRBV4-2, the J gene TRBJ2-3, with TRBD2 identical over 8 bases. With 1 base clipped from V and 6 bases from J, the junction kept 12 bases outside the gene matches. The CDR3 sequence is 17 residues long. Germline lookup yields CDR1 LGHNA and CDR2 YNFKEQ. Written as DNA, the CDR3 is TGTGCCAGCAGCCAAGGGGTTAGCGGGAAGGGATGGGATACGCAGTATTTT. Translating gives CASSQGVSGKGWDTQYF.

V and J are TRBV7-8 and TRBJ1-5; D call uncertain. The germline V and J ends were trimmed by 7 bases and 0 bases, with 7 bases remaining between them. Germline V gene sequence: CDR1 SGHVS, CDR2 FQNEAQ. There are 13 residues in the CDR3. CDR3 in amino acids: CASTQYSNQPQHF. The CDR3 DNA reads TGTGCCAGCACGCAGTATAGCAATCAGCCCCAGCATTTT.

The gene calls are TRBV4-2 and TRBJ2-7; TRBD1 is a possible D gene (6 bases). Germline CDR1 LGHNA, CDR2 YNFKEQ. V was pared by 0 bases and J by 9 bases, with 18 bases between. There are 15 residues in the CDR3. CDR3 nucleotides: TGTGCCAGCAGCCAAGATCAGGCAGGGGAACCTTGGCAGTACTTC. Protein sequence: CASSQDQAGEPWQYF.

The table lists this clone with a count of one. This rearrangement joins TRBV7-6 to TRBJ2-1; 8 nucleotides align to TRBD2. CDR3 length equals 16 residues. With V trimmed by 2 bases and J by 1 base, 4 bases remained unmatched. In germline, CDR1 is SGHVS, CDR2 FNYEAQ. CDR3 in DNA: TGTGCCAGCAGCTTAAGGCGGGGGGAATCCTACAATGAGCAGTTCTTC. This codes for CASSLRRGESYNEQFF. Full variable domain (rest looked up from reference TRBV7-6 and TRBJ2-1): GAGVSQSPRYKVTKRGQDVALRCDPISGHVSLYWYRQALGQGPEFLTYFNYEAQQDKSGLPNDRFSAERPEGSISTLTIQRTEQRDSAMYRCASSLRRGESYNEQFFGPGTRLTVL.

The chain recombines TRBV7-2 with TRBJ2-5; 7 bases map to TRBD2. After removal of 4 bases from V and 2 bases from J, the junction contained 4 bases not matched to a gene. Looked up from germline, CDR1 is SGHTA and CDR2 is FQGNSA. The CDR3 extends over 14 amino acids. CDR3 bases: TGTGCCAGCAGCTGGACTAGTCCACAAGAGACCCAGTACTTC. It translates to CASSWTSPQETQYF.

This clone was seen just once. V usage is TRBV5-5 and J usage is TRBJ1-2, with D maybe TRBD1 (6 bases). V lost 1 base, J lost 3 bases, and 7 bases lay in between. The CDR3 spans 13 residues. Germline values: CDR1 SGHKS, CDR2 YYEKEE (reference sequence). CDR3 residues: CASSLRQDYGYTF. CDR3 nucleotides: TGTGCCAGCAGCTTGAGACAGGACTATGGCTACACCTTC.

As for this clone: The same CDR3 also results from other DNA sequences found in this sample. The chain links TRBV4-3 to TRBJ1-1, with a tentative D call TRBD1 (6 bases). The V end lost 2 bases, the J end lost 8 bases, and 15 bases lay between the germline ends. The CDR3 loop spans 14 amino acids. The germline CDR1 and CDR2 sequences are LGHNA and YSLEER. The CDR3 region has the DNA TGCGCCAGCAGCCAAAAGGGGGGGTTGACCGAAGCTTTCTTT. It is translated as CASSQKGGLTEAFF.